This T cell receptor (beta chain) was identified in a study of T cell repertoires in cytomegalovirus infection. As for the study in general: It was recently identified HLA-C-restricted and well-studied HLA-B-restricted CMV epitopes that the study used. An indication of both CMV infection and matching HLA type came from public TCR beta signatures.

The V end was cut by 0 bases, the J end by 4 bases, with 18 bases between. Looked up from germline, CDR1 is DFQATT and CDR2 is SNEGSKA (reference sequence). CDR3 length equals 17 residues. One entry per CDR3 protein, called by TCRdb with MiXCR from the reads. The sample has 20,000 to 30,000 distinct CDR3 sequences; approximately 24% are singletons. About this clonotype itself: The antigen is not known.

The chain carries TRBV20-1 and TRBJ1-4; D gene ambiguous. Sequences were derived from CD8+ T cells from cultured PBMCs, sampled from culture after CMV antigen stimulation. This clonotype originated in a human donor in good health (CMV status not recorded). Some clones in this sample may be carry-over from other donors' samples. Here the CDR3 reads CSARDLRRTGINEKLFF. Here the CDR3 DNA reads TGCAGTGCTAGAGATCTTAGACGGACCGGGATTAATGAAAAACTGTTTTTT.